The 25 T cell receptor beta chains reported below all come from one sample, sequenced in a study of CD8 T cells in ankylosing spondylitis. TCRdb passed the 5' RACE reads through MiXCR, listing each CDR3 protein once. The sample includes roughly 200,000 distinct CDR3 sequences, 20% to 30% seen only once; the top ten take about 6.2%. Sequencing was carried out using blood, either unsorted or a sorted T cell fraction (not recorded which). The receptors were gathered from a male donor with ankylosing spondylitis or in good health (not recorded which).

This clonotype was seen ten or more times. V usage is TRBV20-1 and J usage is TRBJ2-5; 10 positions match TRBD2. J lost 4 bases, V lost 0 bases, and 2 bases had no gene match. This CDR3 has 14 amino acids. CDR1 is DFQATT, CDR2 SNEGSKA, per germline (reference sequence). CDR3 nucleotides: TGCAGTGCTAGAGAGTCTAGCGGGGGAGAGACCCAGTACTTC. Translating it yields CSARESSGGETQYF.

This clonotype was observed at least ten times. The rearrangement uses TRBV6-5 and TRBJ2-7, with D unresolved. Trimming removed 3 bases at V and 5 bases at J, with 14 bases between. CDR3 length: 14 amino acids. CDR1 MNHEY and CDR2 SVGAGI come from the germline V gene. CDR3 amino acids: CASSYRALLDEQYF. Written as DNA, the CDR3 is TGTGCCAGCAGTTATAGGGCACTGCTAGACGAGCAGTACTTC.

There are a few counts of this clonotype. The chain recombines TRBV20-1 with TRBJ2-7, with 7 bases fitting TRBD1. The CDR3 runs to 14 residues. V lost 1 base to trimming and J lost 2 bases; unmatched junction nucleotides: 5. Germline CDR1 reads DFQATT; CDR2 reads SNEGSKA (reference sequence). This CDR3 reads CSARAHRGTYEQYF. In nucleotides, the CDR3 is TGCAGTGCTAGAGCTCACAGGGGAACCTACGAGCAGTACTTC.

This clonotype showed up many times. The chain joins TRBV5-1 to TRBJ2-3, with 8 positions matching TRBD2. The CDR3 has 17 residues. Germline V gives CDR1 SGHRS, CDR2 YFSETQ. Trimming took 4 bases from V and 1 from J; bases not matched to a gene: 11. The CDR3 reads CASSLGGRSHGTDTQYF. Written as DNA, the CDR3 is TGCGCCAGCAGCCTGGGCGGGAGGTCTCACGGCACAGATACGCAGTATTTT.

The chain recombines TRBV20-1 with TRBJ2-1; the match to TRBD2 covers 8 bases. The CDR3 consists of 14 residues. The V gene end was trimmed by 6 bases and the J gene end by 2 bases; junction bases not matched to a gene: 6. Germline CDR1 DFQATT, CDR2 SNEGSKA (reference sequence). The CDR3 DNA follows: TGCAGTGCAAGCGGGAGCCTCACCTACAATGAGCAGTTCTTC. Translating it yields CSASGSLTYNEQFF.

The CDR3 nucleotides read TGTGCCAGCAGCAAACTAGCGGGAGTTGGTACAGATACGCAGTATTTT. It translates to CASSKLAGVGTDTQYF. This chain joins TRBV11-2 and TRBJ2-3; 11 bases are a match to TRBD2. The CDR3 runs to 16 residues. After removal of 5 bases from V and 3 bases from J, the junction contained 7 bases not matched to a gene. Germline values: CDR1 SGHAT, CDR2 FQNNGV.

This clonotype was seen at least ten times. The rearrangement links TRBV5-1 to TRBJ1-4; D call uncertain. This CDR3 has 15 amino acids. Germline V gene data show CDR1 as SGHRS and CDR2 as YFSETQ. V was clipped by 0 bases and J by 8 bases, with 14 bases between them. The CDR3 DNA reads as TGCGCCAGCAGCTTGGCTTCGGGAGATTGGGAAAAACTGTTTTTT. It translates to CASSLASGDWEKLFF.

Ten or more counts support this clonotype. V gene TRBV3-1 combines with J gene TRBJ2-3; 7 nucleotides match TRBD2. V was clipped by 4 bases and J by 4 bases; unmatched bases: 8. Germline values: CDR1 LGHDT, CDR2 YNNKEL (reference sequence). CDR3 length: 15 amino acids. The CDR3 is CASSPGGSGSDTQYF. CDR3 DNA sequence: TGTGCCAGCAGCCCCGGGGGGTCAGGTTCAGATACGCAGTATTTT.

J is TRBJ1-2 and V is TRBV29-1; D gene ambiguous. Germline assignment: CDR1 SQVTM and CDR2 ANQGSEA. The CDR3 contains 12 residues. Trimming left V 0 bases short and J 9 bases short, with 11 bases between. CDR3 in DNA: TGCAGCGTTGAAGATCTGGGCCTACGCTACACCTTC. It yields the protein CSVEDLGLRYTF.

The table lists this clonotype with many counts. This chain connects TRBV4-1 to TRBJ2-7; D is possibly TRBD1 (5 bases). Trimming pared 2 bases from V and 4 bases from J, leaving 15 bases between. CDR1 and CDR2 (germline): MGHRA, YSYEKL. The CDR3 covers 15 residues. DNA for the CDR3: TGCGCCAGCAGCCAAACCCAGGGTAGCTCTTACGAGCAGTACTTC. Protein product: CASSQTQGSSYEQYF.

This clonotype was counted many times. This chain links TRBV20-1 with TRBJ2-7, with 7 bases aligning to TRBD1. V shed 6 bases, J shed 0 bases, and the junction held 5 bases outside the gene matches. CDR1 is DFQATT, CDR2 SNEGSKA, per germline (reference sequence). CDR3 size: 13 residues. Written as DNA, the CDR3 is TGCAGTGCCCTACAGGGGAACTCCTACGAGCAGTACTTC. It translates to CSALQGNSYEQYF.

This clonotype has more than one count but fewer than ten. V gene TRBV5-1 combines with J gene TRBJ2-1; the D gene is possibly TRBD1 (6 bases). The V gene lost 0 bases and the J gene lost 0 bases, with 7 bases spanning the gap. The germline V gene has CDR1 SGHRS and CDR2 YFSETQ. The CDR3 contains 15 residues. The CDR3 spells CASSLEGDSYNEQFF. In DNA, the CDR3 is TGCGCCAGCAGCTTGGAGGGGGACTCCTACAATGAGCAGTTCTTC.

In this sample, this clonotype turned up a few times. The V and J genes are TRBV20-1 and TRBJ2-7; 7 nucleotides line up with TRBD2. This CDR3 spans 14 amino acids. Germline CDR1 reads DFQATT; CDR2 reads SNEGSKA (reference sequence). Germline trimming cut 4 bases from V and 6 bases from J; bases unmatched to any gene: 12. This chain's CDR3 is CSATQAGALSEQYF. In DNA, the CDR3 is TGCAGTGCTACCCAGGCGGGAGCCCTATCCGAGCAGTACTTC.

The chain employs TRBV4-2 and TRBJ2-5; 7 nucleotides align to TRBD2. The junction had 5 bases not matched to a gene; V was cut back by 1 base and J by 0 bases. Germline V CDR1 and CDR2: LGHNA, YNFKEQ. The CDR3 sequence is 16 residues long. The CDR3 DNA sequence: TGTGCCAGCAGCCAAGGAAGCGGGACGTACCAAGAGACCCAGTACTTC. Encoded protein: CASSQGSGTYQETQYF.

This clonotype came up many times. The chain couples TRBV5-1 to TRBJ2-1, with 7 positions matching TRBD2. With 4 bases clipped from V and 4 bases from J, the junction kept 8 bases outside the gene matches. CDR3 size: 15 residues. Per germline, CDR1 SGHRS and CDR2 YFSETQ. The CDR3 is CASSPWGEGYNEQFF. The DNA for the CDR3 is TGCGCCAGCAGCCCTTGGGGGGAGGGGTACAATGAGCAGTTCTTC.

The CDR3 reads CSAILAGGSETQYF. The DNA of the CDR3 is TGCAGTGCTATATTAGCGGGAGGGAGTGAGACCCAGTACTTC. The chain couples TRBV20-1 to TRBJ2-5; 11 bases are a match to TRBD2. With V trimmed by 4 bases and J by 5 bases, 6 bases remained unmatched. CDR3 length equals 14 residues. Germline CDR1 reads DFQATT; CDR2 reads SNEGSKA (reference sequence).

This clonotype was counted only a few times. The chain carries TRBV20-1 and TRBJ2-5; 14 bases map to TRBD2. Per germline, CDR1 DFQATT and CDR2 SNEGSKA (reference sequence). V trimming: 3 bases; J trimming: 3 bases; junction bases outside the gene matches: 6. CDR3 length equals 16 residues. The CDR3 sequence is CSASGLAGGIKETQYF. CDR3 nucleotide sequence: TGCAGTGCTAGCGGACTAGCGGGGGGAATTAAAGAGACCCAGTACTTC.

The rearrangement joins TRBV10-3 to TRBJ2-2; D not resolved. Germline CDR1 is ENHRY and CDR2 is SYGVKD. The CDR3 consists of 11 residues. V was trimmed by 10 bases and J by 4 bases, leaving 7 bases between them. DNA for the CDR3: TGTGCCACCCTACGCACCGGGGAGCTGTTTTTT. Residues: CATLRTGELFF.

This chain links TRBV27 with TRBJ2-6; D gene ambiguous. The length of the CDR3 is 16 residues. The V and J ends lost 3 bases and 0 bases respectively, with 9 bases between them. Germline CDR1 and CDR2: MNHEY and SMNVEV (reference sequence). The CDR3 sequence is CASSFRLGSGANVLTF. In DNA, the CDR3 is TGTGCCAGCAGTTTTAGGTTAGGCTCTGGGGCCAACGTCCTGACTTTC.

This clonotype was recorded a few times. The chain recombines TRBV20-1 with TRBJ1-1; a possible D gene is TRBD1 (5 bases). CDR3 size: 13 residues. Between the trimmed V and J ends, which lost 0 bases and 5 bases, there was a span of 10 bases. Germline lookup yields CDR1 DFQATT and CDR2 SNEGSKA (reference sequence). The CDR3 DNA follows: TGCAGTGCTAGAGACGGGCGGGGGACTGAAGCTTTCTTT. Translated: CSARDGRGTEAFF.

This clonotype came up many times. This chain joins TRBV4-1 and TRBJ2-3; 10 bases are a match to TRBD2. Germline V lookup: CDR1 MGHRA, CDR2 YSYEKL. V gave up 6 bases and J gave up 0 bases; unmatched junction bases: 9. The CDR3 has 17 amino acids. CDR3 nucleotide sequence: TGCGCCAGCAGTCAACACGGACTAGCGGCTAGCACAGATACGCAGTATTTT. This translates into CASSQHGLAASTDTQYF.

The CDR3 region is CASSPQRQETQYF. The CDR3 region has the DNA TGTGCCAGCTCCCCCCAGAGGCAAGAGACCCAGTACTTC. The V gene is TRBV18, the J gene TRBJ2-5, with unresolved D. V shed 6 bases and J shed 2 bases, with 10 bases lying between them. The germline V gene encodes CDR1 KGHSH and CDR2 LQKENI. The CDR3 contains 13 residues.

CDR3 nucleotides: TGCAGCGTACGGGACAGGTCCACAGATACGCAGTATTTT. Residues: CSVRDRSTDTQYF. The chain carries TRBV29-1 and TRBJ2-3; 8 positions agree with TRBD1. CDR1 is SQVTM, CDR2 ANQGSEA, per germline. There are 13 residues in the CDR3. J was trimmed by 2 bases and V by 6 bases; bases with no gene match: 4.

This clonotype was seen many times. The chain is built from TRBV27 and TRBJ2-1; D is uncertain. Trimming took 5 bases from V and 3 from J, leaving 20 bases between them. The length of the CDR3 is 17 residues. Germline lookup yields CDR1 MNHEY and CDR2 SMNVEV (reference sequence). CDR3 in DNA: TGTGCCAGCAGTCCATTTGTAGTACCCCGTAACTACAATGAGCAGTTCTTC. This gives the protein CASSPFVVPRNYNEQFF.

This clonotype has at least ten counts. V gene TRBV20-1 combines with J gene TRBJ2-3, with 7 bases aligning to TRBD1. J lost 4 bases, V lost 0 bases, and 4 bases had no gene match. Germline values: CDR1 DFQATT, CDR2 SNEGSKA (reference sequence). The CDR3 totals 14 residues. CDR3 region: CSARDIGGPDTQYF. The CDR3 DNA is TGCAGTGCTAGAGATATAGGGGGCCCAGATACGCAGTATTTT.